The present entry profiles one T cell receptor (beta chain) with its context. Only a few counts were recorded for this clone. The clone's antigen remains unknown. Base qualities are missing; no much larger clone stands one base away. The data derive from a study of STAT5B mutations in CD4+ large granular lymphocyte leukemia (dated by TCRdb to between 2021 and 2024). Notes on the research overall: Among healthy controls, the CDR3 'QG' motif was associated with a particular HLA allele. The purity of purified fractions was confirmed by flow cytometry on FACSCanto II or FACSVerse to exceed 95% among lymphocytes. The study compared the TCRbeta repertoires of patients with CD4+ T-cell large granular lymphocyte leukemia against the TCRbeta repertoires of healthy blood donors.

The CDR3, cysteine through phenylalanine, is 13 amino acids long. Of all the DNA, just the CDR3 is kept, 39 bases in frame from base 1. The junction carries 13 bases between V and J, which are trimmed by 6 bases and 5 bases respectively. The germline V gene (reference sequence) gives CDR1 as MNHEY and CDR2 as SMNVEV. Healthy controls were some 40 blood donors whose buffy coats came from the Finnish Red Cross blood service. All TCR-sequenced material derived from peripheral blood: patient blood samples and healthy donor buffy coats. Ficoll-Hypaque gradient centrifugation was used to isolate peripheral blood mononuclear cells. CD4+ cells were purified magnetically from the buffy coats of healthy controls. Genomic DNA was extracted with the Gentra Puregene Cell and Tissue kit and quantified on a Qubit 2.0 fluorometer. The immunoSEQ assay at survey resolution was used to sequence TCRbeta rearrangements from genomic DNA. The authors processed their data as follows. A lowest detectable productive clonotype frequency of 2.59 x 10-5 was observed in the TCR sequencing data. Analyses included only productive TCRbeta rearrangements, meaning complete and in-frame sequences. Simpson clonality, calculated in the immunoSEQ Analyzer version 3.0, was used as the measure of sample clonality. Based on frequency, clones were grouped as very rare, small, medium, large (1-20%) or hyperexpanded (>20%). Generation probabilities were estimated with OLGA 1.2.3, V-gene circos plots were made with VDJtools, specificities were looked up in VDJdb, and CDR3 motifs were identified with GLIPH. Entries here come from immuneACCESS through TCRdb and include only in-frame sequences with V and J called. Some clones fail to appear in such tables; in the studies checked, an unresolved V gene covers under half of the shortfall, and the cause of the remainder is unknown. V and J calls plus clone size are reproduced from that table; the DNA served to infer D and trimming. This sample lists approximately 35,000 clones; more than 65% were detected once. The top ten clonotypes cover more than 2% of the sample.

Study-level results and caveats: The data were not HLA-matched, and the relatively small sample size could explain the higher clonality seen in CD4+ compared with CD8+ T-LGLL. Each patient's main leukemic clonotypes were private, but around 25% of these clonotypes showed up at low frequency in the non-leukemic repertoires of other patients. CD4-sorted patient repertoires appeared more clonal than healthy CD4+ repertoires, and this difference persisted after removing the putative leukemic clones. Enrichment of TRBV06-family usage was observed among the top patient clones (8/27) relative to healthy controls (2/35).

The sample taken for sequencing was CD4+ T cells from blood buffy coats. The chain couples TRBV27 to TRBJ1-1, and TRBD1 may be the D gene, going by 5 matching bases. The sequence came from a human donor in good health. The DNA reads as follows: TGTGCCAGCAGGCGCGGGACCGGGACTGAAGCTTTCTTT. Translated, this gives CASRRGTGTEAFF.